The source of this T cell receptor (beta chain) is a study of T cells in Graves' hyperthyroidism and ophthalmopathy. Across the whole study: Peripheral blood was secured at the point of initial diagnosis, before any treatment. Study-level points and caveats: Stable hyperthyroidism and ophthalmopathy were separated using 13 V-J signatures.

As to this clonotype: Its target is not known.

Germline CDR1 and CDR2: MNHNS and SASEGT. The CDR3 has 18 amino acids. Trimming pared 4 bases from V and 7 bases from J, leaving 25 bases between. Amplified TCR beta CDR3 regions derived from RNA transcripts. Initially, a first-round RT-PCR of the TCR CDR3 employed the HTBI primer set. TCRdb processed the multiplex PCR reads anew with MiXCR; each CDR3 protein has one entry. The sample lists hundreds of thousands of distinct CDR3 sequences, roughly 14% occurring once. The V call is TRBV6-1, the J call TRBJ2-2; weak D call: TRBD1 (6 bases). The source material was blood. This clonotype originated in a woman aged 40 to 50 with Graves' ophthalmopathy. CDR3 nucleotides: TGTGCCAGCAGTGTGCCACAGGGTTTCTCTGGGGCCAACGGGGAGCTGTTTTTT. Its protein is CASSVPQGFSGANGELFF.